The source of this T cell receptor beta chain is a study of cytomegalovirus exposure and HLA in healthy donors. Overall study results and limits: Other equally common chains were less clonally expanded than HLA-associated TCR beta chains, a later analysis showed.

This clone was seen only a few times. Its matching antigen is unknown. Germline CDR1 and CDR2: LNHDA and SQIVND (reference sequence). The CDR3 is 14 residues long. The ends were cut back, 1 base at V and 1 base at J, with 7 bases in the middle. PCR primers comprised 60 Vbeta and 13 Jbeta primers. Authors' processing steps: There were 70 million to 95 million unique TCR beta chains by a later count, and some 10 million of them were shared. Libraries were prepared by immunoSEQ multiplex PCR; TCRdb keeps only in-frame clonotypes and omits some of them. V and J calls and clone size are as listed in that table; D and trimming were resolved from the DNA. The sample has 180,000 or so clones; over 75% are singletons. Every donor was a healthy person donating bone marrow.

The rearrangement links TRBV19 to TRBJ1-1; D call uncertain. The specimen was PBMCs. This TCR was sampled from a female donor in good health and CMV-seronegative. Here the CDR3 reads CASSIGGSNTEAFF. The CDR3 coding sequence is TGTGCCAGTAGTATAGGAGGGTCGAACACTGAAGCTTTCTTT.